This TCR beta chain was documented in a study of cytomegalovirus exposure and HLA in healthy donors. As for this clone: Its antigen is unknown.

General observations from the study: The CMV antigen specificity of a few CMV-associated chains was confirmed through in vitro analysis.

Generated by immunoSEQ multiplex PCR, the TCRdb table keeps only in-frame clones and is missing some. This table has hundreds of thousands of clones, 86% appearing once. The material sequenced was PBMCs. This clonotype was sampled from a woman aged 18 to 35 in good health and CMV-seronegative.

CDR3 protein: CASNGGGGQETQYF. CDR3 DNA: TGTGCCAGCAACGGAGGGGGGGGGCAAGAGACCCAGTACTTC. The V gene is TRBV28, the J gene TRBJ2-5; D possibly corresponds to TRBD2 (7 bases). CDR1 MDHEN and CDR2 SYDVKM come from the germline V gene. The CDR3 contains 14 residues. V was pared by 7 bases and J by 2 bases, with 14 bases between. Looking up the rest from reference TRBV28 and TRBJ2-5 gives the full variable domain: DVKVTQSSRYLVKRTGEKVFLECVQDMDHENMFWYRQDPGLGLRLIYFSYDVKMKEKGDIPEGYSVSREKKERFSLILESASTNQTSMYLCASNGGGGQETQYFGPGTRLLVL.